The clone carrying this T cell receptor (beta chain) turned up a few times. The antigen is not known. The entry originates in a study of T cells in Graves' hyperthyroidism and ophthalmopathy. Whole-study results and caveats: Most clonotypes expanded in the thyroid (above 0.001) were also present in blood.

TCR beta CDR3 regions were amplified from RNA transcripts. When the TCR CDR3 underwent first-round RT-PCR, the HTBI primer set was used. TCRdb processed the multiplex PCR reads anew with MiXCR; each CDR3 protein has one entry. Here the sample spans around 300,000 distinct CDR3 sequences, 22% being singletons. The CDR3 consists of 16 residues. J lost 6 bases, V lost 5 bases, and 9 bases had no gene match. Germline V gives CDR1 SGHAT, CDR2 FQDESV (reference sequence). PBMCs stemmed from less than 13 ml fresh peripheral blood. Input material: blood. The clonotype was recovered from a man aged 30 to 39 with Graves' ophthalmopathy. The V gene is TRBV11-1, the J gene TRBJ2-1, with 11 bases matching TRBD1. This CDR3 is CASSGNRDRGVNEQFF. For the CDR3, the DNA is TGTGCCAGCAGCGGAAACCGGGACAGGGGGGTCAATGAGCAGTTCTTC.